This T cell receptor (beta chain) was sequenced during a study of blood T cell repertoires in COVID-19 (dated by TCRdb to the early 2020s). Background on the whole study: Collaborator samples came from the United States, Italy and Spain and covered acute and convalescent phases of COVID-19. Sample metadata almost always included a de-identified subject ID, COVID-19 status, age in years and sex. Where available, HLA class I and class II types were obtained from metadata supplied by the sample provider rather than from assay-based typing. The samples were drawn from the first 160 participants of the ongoing ImmuneRACE study and from some 1,300 subjects provided by 6 global collaborators. The dataset comprised deeply sampled blood TCRbeta repertoires from subjects exposed to, actively infected with, or recovered from COVID-19. The repertoires were released in a freely available public database meant as a resource for research on the immune response to SARS-CoV-2. The material from the prospective study consisted of cDNA or gDNA derived from T cells, B-cell-depleted T cells, or PBMCs.

One collaborating source in Seattle enrolled patients during active infection and followed them longitudinally through the course of disease. The collaborating institutions used their own protocols to collect whole blood in K2EDTA tubes. Collaborator samples were shipped for TCRbeta analysis as frozen whole blood, isolated PBMCs, or DNA extracted from either sample type. What the research found in general, with its limitations: Clinical and demographic metadata were provided uncurated, with the amount varying by source and participant.

About this clone: It has no known antigen specificity. The record has no base qualities; no much larger clone is one base away.

The CDR3 contains 14 residues, cysteine and phenylalanine counted. Here the CDR3 DNA is all that survives: 42 bases in frame from base 1. Trimming leaves V shorter by 5 bases and J shorter by 6 bases, with the junction holding 10 bases beyond the gene matches. Reading the germline V gene gives CDR1 SQVTM and CDR2 ANQGSEA. TCRbeta CDR3 regions were amplified from genomic DNA using the immunoSEQ Assay, a bias-controlled multiplex PCR. Processing in the source paper ran as follows. Within the assay, amplification of reference gene primers was used to estimate how many nucleated cells each sample contained. To quantify the absolute abundance of each unique TCRbeta CDR3 rearrangement, sequence reads were collapsed and filtered. Productive Simpson clonality was computed per sample as the square root of Simpson's diversity index over productive rearrangements. In TCRdb, the immuneACCESS table is reduced to in-frame sequences with V and J assigned. These tables do not hold every clone; where another copy was compared, an unresolved V gene accounts for under half, and the others remain unexplained. V and J calls and clone size are as listed in that table; D and trimming were resolved from the DNA. Counted in this sample were 300,000 to 400,000 clones; 88% of them appeared once. Clones ranked in the top ten supply around 7.9% of the sample.

The material sequenced was peripheral blood. The chain is assembled from TRBV29-1 and TRBJ1-2; 9 middle bases align to TRBD1. The clonotype was recovered from an older woman with COVID-19, enrolled during active disease. The CDR3: CSVWTGVGGNGYTF. The DNA sequence follows: TGCAGCGTTTGGACAGGGGTAGGAGGCAATGGCTACACCTTC.